These T cell receptor beta chains were read from a single sample in a study of technical replicates of blood from four donors. The method was immunoSEQ multiplex PCR; TCRdb's version includes in-frame clones alone and lacks a portion of them. Here the sample spans some 80,000 clones, about 97% being singletons. Sequenced input: T cells isolated from PBMCs. All receptors derive from a human donor in good health. Both conserved end residues are part of each CDR3. D genes are given only for firm matches. Clone size is not always given. Where it is, it says once, few, many or a class for expanded clones.

J gene: TRBJ2-5; D gene: .; V gene: TRBV5-4; clone size: .; CDR3 protein: CASSRDSQETQYF; CDR3 DNA: TGTGCCAGCAGCCGCGACAGCCAAGAGACCCAGTACTTC
J gene: TRBJ1-2; D gene: .; V gene: TRBV7-2; clone size: .; CDR3 protein: CASSTTSYGYTF; CDR3 DNA: TGTGCCAGCAGCACTACAAGCTATGGCTACACCTTC
J gene: TRBJ1-1; D gene: TRBD1; V gene: TRBV5-8; clone size: once; CDR3 protein: CASSLRQGAQLEGDTEAFF; CDR3 DNA: TGTGCCAGCAGCTTGAGGCAGGGGGCTCAGTTGGAGGGGGACACTGAAGCTTTCTTT
J gene: TRBJ1-1; D gene: TRBD1; V gene: TRBV6-4; clone size: .; CDR3 protein: CASSGGQEAFF; CDR3 DNA: TGTGCCAGCAGTGGGGGACAGGAAGCTTTCTTT
J gene: TRBJ1-1; D gene: .; V gene: TRBV6-1; clone size: .; CDR3 protein: CASSGISGQGEAFF; CDR3 DNA: TGTGCCAGCAGTGGAATTTCAGGGCAGGGTGAAGCTTTCTTT
J gene: TRBJ1-4; D gene: TRBD1; V gene: TRBV7-8; clone size: .; CDR3 protein: CASSPGTVGLFF; CDR3 DNA: TGTGCCAGCAGCCCCGGGACAGTCGGGCTGTTTTTT
J gene: TRBJ2-1; D gene: .; V gene: TRBV11-2; clone size: .; CDR3 protein: CASSFPGHLYNEQFF; CDR3 DNA: TGTGCCAGCAGCTTCCCGGGACACCTTTACAATGAGCAGTTCTTC
J gene: TRBJ1-5; D gene: .; V gene: TRBV4-2; clone size: .; CDR3 protein: CASSLTTGMSNQPQHF; CDR3 DNA: TGTGCCAGCAGCCTCACAACCGGGATGAGCAATCAGCCCCAGCATTTT
J gene: TRBJ1-2; D gene: .; V gene: TRBV11-2; clone size: .; CDR3 protein: CASSLGQFYGYTF; CDR3 DNA: TGTGCCAGCAGCTTAGGGCAGTTCTATGGCTACACCTTC
J gene: TRBJ1-2; D gene: .; V gene: TRBV30; clone size: .; CDR3 protein: CAWSVTRGAGGYTF; CDR3 DNA: TGTGCCTGGAGTGTTACGCGGGGGGCAGGTGGCTACACCTTC
J gene: TRBJ1-2; D gene: .; V gene: TRBV2; clone size: .; CDR3 protein: CASSEVLRVLGGYTF; CDR3 DNA: TGTGCCAGCAGTGAAGTATTGAGGGTTCTGGGTGGCTACACCTTC
J gene: TRBJ1-6; D gene: TRBD1; V gene: TRBV27; clone size: .; CDR3 protein: CASSRLSQGANSPLHF; CDR3 DNA: TGTGCCAGCAGTCGTCTTTCGCAGGGGGCTAATTCACCCCTCCACTTT
J gene: TRBJ1-1; D gene: .; V gene: TRBV29-1; clone size: once; CDR3 protein: CSVRGGQKNTEAFF; CDR3 DNA: TGCAGCGTGCGGGGCGGGCAGAAGAACACTGAAGCTTTCTTT
J gene: TRBJ1-3; D gene: .; V gene: TRBV10-2; clone size: .; CDR3 protein: CASSAAGTGNTIYF; CDR3 DNA: TGCGCCAGCAGTGCCGCAGGGACTGGAAACACCATATATTTT
J gene: TRBJ1-2; D gene: .; V gene: TRBV28; clone size: .; CDR3 protein: CASSFPSANGYTF; CDR3 DNA: TGTGCCAGCAGTTTCCCGAGCGCTAATGGCTACACCTTC